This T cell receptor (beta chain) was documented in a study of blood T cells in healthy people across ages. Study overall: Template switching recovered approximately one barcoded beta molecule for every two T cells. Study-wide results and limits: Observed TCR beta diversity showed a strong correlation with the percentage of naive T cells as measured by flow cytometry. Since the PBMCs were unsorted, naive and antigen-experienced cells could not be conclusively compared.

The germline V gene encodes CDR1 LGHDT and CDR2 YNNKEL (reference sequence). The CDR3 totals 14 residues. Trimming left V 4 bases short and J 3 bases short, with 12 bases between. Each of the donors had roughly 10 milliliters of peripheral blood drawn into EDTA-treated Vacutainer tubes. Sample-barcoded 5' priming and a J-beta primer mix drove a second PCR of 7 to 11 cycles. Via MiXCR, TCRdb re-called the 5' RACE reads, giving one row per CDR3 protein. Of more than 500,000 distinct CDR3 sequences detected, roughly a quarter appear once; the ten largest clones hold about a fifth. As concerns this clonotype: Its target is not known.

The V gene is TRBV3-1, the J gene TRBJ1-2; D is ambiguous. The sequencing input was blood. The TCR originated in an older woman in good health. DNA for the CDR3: TGTGCCAGCAGCCCCCTGGCAGGCCACTATGGCTACACCTTC. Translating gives CASSPLAGHYGYTF.